Following are 26 T cell receptor beta chains from one sample sequenced in a study of blood T cell repertoires in COVID-19. The assay was immunoSEQ multiplex PCR, and TCRdb's table has in-frame clones only and misses some. The sample lists 250,000 to 350,000 clones; roughly 84% were seen once. The source material was peripheral blood. All receptors derive from a human donor with COVID-19, enrolled during active disease. The donor label of this sample is uncertain.

This clone was seen at least ten times. V and J are TRBV6-6 and TRBJ1-1, with 8 nucleotides matching TRBD1. Per the germline V gene, CDR1 is MNHNY and CDR2 is SVGAGI (reference sequence). With V trimmed by 2 bases and J by 10 bases, 6 bases remained unmatched. The CDR3 is 13 residues long. This CDR3 reads CASSYRSTGGAFF. In nucleotides, the CDR3 is TGTGCCAGCAGTTACCGTAGTACAGGGGGAGCTTTCTTT.

The chain has TRBV28 and TRBJ1-1; unclear D gene. This CDR3 contains 12 residues. With 3 bases removed from V and 6 bases from J, the gap between germline ends came to 8 bases. Germline CDR1 is MDHEN and CDR2 is SYDVKM. Here the CDR3 DNA reads TGTGCCAGCAGTTTGAGCGCACCTGAAGCTTTCTTT. Its protein is CASSLSAPEAFF.

The V and J genes are TRBV4-2 and TRBJ1-2, with 7 bases matching TRBD1. V was pared by 0 bases and J by 7 bases, with 8 bases of the junction left unmatched. Germline values: CDR1 LGHNA, CDR2 YNFKEQ. This CDR3 region has 15 residues. The CDR3: CASSQDPDRIGGYTF. The CDR3 DNA is TGTGCCAGCAGCCAAGATCCGGACAGGATCGGTGGCTACACCTTC.

The chain has TRBV5-1 and TRBJ2-7; 10 bases align to TRBD1. Germline-derived CDR1 and CDR2 are SGHRS and YFSETQ. CDR3 length: 15 residues. Germline trimming cut 2 bases from V and 4 bases from J; bases unmatched to any gene: 6. The DNA of the CDR3 is TGCGCCAGCAGCTTACGACAGGGGGCCCAATACGAGCAGTACTTC. The encoded protein is CASSLRQGAQYEQYF.

The rearrangement links TRBV11-2 to TRBJ2-7, with 12 bases matching TRBD2. The CDR3 is 15 residues long. The V gene end was trimmed by 5 bases and the J gene end by 3 bases; junction bases not matched to a gene: 5. The germline V gene has CDR1 SGHAT and CDR2 FQNNGV. The CDR3 spells CASSPRTSGDYEQYF. DNA for the CDR3: TGTGCCAGCAGCCCGAGGACTAGCGGGGACTACGAGCAGTACTTC. The whole variable domain, filled in from reference TRBV11-2 and TRBJ2-7, reads EAGVAQSPRYKIIEKRQSVAFWCNPISGHATLYWYQQILGQGPKLLIQFQNNGVVDDSQLPKDRFSAERLKGVDSTLKIQPAKLEDSAVYLCASSPRTSGDYEQYFGPGTRLTVT.

The V and J genes are TRBV18 and TRBJ1-3, with no clear D. The CDR3 extends over 13 amino acids. V was pared by 5 bases and J by 3 bases, with 8 bases between. Germline assignment: CDR1 KGHSH and CDR2 LQKENI. The chain's CDR3 is CASSTRGGNTIYF. Here the CDR3 DNA reads TGTGCCAGCTCAACACGCGGTGGAAACACCATATATTTT.

The sample holds one count of this clone. The rearrangement joins TRBV2 to TRBJ2-1, with 7 bases matching TRBD2. This CDR3 has 15 amino acids. CDR1 and CDR2 (germline): SNHLY, FYNNEI. V shed 1 base and J 8 bases; nucleotides not matched to a gene: 8. CDR3 coding DNA: TGTGCCAGCAGTGAAGTAGTGGGGGGGGGACATGAGCAGTTCTTC. This codes for CASSEVVGGGHEQFF. Filled out from reference TRBV2 and TRBJ2-1, the complete variable domain reads EPEVTQTPSHQVTQMGQEVILRCVPISNHLYFYWYRQILGQKVEFLVSFYNNEISEKSEIFDDQFSVERPDGSNFTLKIRSTKLEDSAMYFCASSEVVGGGHEQFFGPGTRLTVL.

The chain combines TRBV9 with TRBJ1-4; a possible D gene is TRBD1 (6 bases). This CDR3 region has 16 residues. V gave up 4 bases and J gave up 7 bases, with 20 bases separating them. The germline V gene has CDR1 SGDLS and CDR2 YYNGEE. The CDR3 region has the DNA TGTGCCAGCAGCCCGTCTCTCAGGGGATTTAGTGAAAAACTGTTTTTT. Residues: CASSPSLRGFSEKLFF.

The J gene is TRBJ2-2, the V gene TRBV19; 10 bases line up with TRBD2. The V segment lost 1 base and the J segment 5 bases; nucleotides outside the gene matches: 1. The CDR3 loop spans 15 amino acids. Per the germline V gene, CDR1 is LNHDA and CDR2 is SQIVND (reference sequence). The CDR3 sequence: CASSIGAGGTGELFF. CDR3 nucleotide sequence: TGTGCCAGTAGTATAGGAGCGGGAGGGACCGGGGAGCTGTTTTTT.

J is TRBJ1-1 and V is TRBV18; 9 bases line up with TRBD1. The ends lost 5 bases at V and 8 bases at J; junction bases unmatched: 12. The CDR3 is 15 residues long. Germline lookup yields CDR1 KGHSH and CDR2 LQKENI. The chain's CDR3 is CASSASPGQGPEAFF. DNA of the CDR3: TGTGCCAGCTCAGCCTCCCCCGGACAGGGGCCCGAAGCTTTCTTT.

This clone was seen a single time. The chain carries TRBV19 and TRBJ2-5, with D possibly being TRBD2 (5 bases). The V and J ends lost 7 bases and 2 bases respectively, with 11 bases between them. CDR1 and CDR2 from the germline V gene are LNHDA and SQIVND (reference sequence). This CDR3 spans 13 amino acids. CDR3 residues: CASNDGIQETQYF. The CDR3, as DNA: TGTGCCAGTAACGACGGGATTCAAGAGACCCAGTACTTC. The variable domain in full, with the rest retrieved from reference TRBV19 and TRBJ2-5, is DGGITQSPKYLFRKEGQNVTLSCEQNLNHDAMYWYRQDPGQGLRLIYYSQIVNDFQKGDIAEGYSVSREKKESFPLTVTSAQKNPTAFYLCASNDGIQETQYFGPGTRLLVL.

This clone was recorded once. A read error is possible here, since a much larger clone lies one base away. The CDR3 here is CSAPNSYEQYF. The CDR3 nucleotides read TGCAGTGCCCCTAATTCCTACGAGCAGTACTTC. The J gene is TRBJ2-7, the V gene TRBV20-1; D not certain. Germline CDR1 and CDR2: DFQATT and SNEGSKA (reference sequence). The CDR3 sequence is 11 residues long. Trimming removed 6 bases at V and 1 base at J, with 7 bases between.

DNA of the CDR3: TGCGCCAGCAGCCCCCAGGGACTCCAATCCTACGAGCAGTACTTC. Protein product: CASSPQGLQSYEQYF. The genes are TRBV4-1 and TRBJ2-7; tentatively, D is TRBD2 (6 bases). Germline V CDR1 and CDR2: MGHRA, YSYEKL. V was trimmed by 4 bases and J by 1 base, leaving 14 bases between them. The CDR3 extends over 15 amino acids.

The J gene is TRBJ2-3, the V gene TRBV6-2 or TRBV6-3; 14 bases are shared with TRBD2. Germline assignment: CDR1 MNHEY and CDR2 SVGEGT. V dropped 5 bases and J dropped 4; count of bases not matched to a gene: 5. This CDR3 region has 16 residues. The CDR3 nucleotides read TGTGCCAGCAGTAGGGGACTAGCGGGAGTATCAGATACGCAGTATTTT. Translation gives CASSRGLAGVSDTQYF.

The rearrangement uses TRBV29-1 and TRBJ1-4; D is perhaps TRBD1 (6 bases). CDR3 length: 13 residues. The ends were cut back, 4 bases at V and 7 bases at J, with 13 bases in the middle. Germline lookup yields CDR1 SQVTM and CDR2 ANQGSEA. CDR3 DNA sequence: TGCAGCGTTGCTGCGGGGGCGGGTGAAAAACTGTTTTTT. Protein sequence: CSVAAGAGEKLFF.

The chain couples TRBV19 to TRBJ2-7, with 10 positions matching TRBD1. From germline, CDR1 is LNHDA and CDR2 SQIVND (reference sequence). V was clipped by 3 bases and J by 4 bases; unmatched bases: 6. The length of the CDR3 is 15 residues. CDR3 DNA: TGTGCCAGTAGTATTGGAGCGGGACAGGGGTACGAGCAGTACTTC. Its protein product is CASSIGAGQGYEQYF.

This clone was seen a single time. This chain joins TRBV10-3 and TRBJ1-3; the match to TRBD1 covers 9 bases. The CDR3 is 16 residues long. Looked up from germline, CDR1 is ENHRY and CDR2 is SYGVKD. The V segment lost 5 bases and the J segment 4 bases; nucleotides outside the gene matches: 9. CDR3 in amino acids: CAISPTGGTGGNTIYF. The CDR3 bases are TGTGCCATCAGTCCGACAGGGGGAACGGGAGGAAACACCATATATTTT.

V is TRBV27 and J is TRBJ1-2; TRBD1 is a possible D gene (6 bases). The germline V gene has CDR1 MNHEY and CDR2 SMNVEV (reference sequence). CDR3 size: 14 residues. Between the trimmed V and J ends, which lost 5 bases and 7 bases, there was a span of 17 bases. In DNA form, the CDR3 reads TGTGCCAGCAGTGTGGGGGCAGGATGGGGTGGCTACACCTTC. Translated, it gives CASSVGAGWGGYTF.

The CDR3 here is CAWSTQGDQPQHF. Here the CDR3 DNA reads TGTGCCTGGTCAACCCAGGGGGATCAGCCCCAGCATTTT. The chain uses TRBV30 and TRBJ1-5; TRBD1 aligns across 7 bases. Trimming cost V 5 bases and J 5 bases; bases outside gene matches: 6. The CDR3 is made up of 13 amino acids. Germline values: CDR1 GTSNPN, CDR2 SVGIG (reference sequence). The full variable domain, with the rest looked up from reference TRBV30 and TRBJ1-5, is SQTIHQWPATLVQPVGSPLSLECTVEGTSNPNLYWYRQAAGRGLQLLFYSVGIGQISSEVPQNLSASRPQDRQFILSSKKLLLSDSGFYLCAWSTQGDQPQHFGDGTRLSIL.

The chain is built from TRBV5-6 and TRBJ1-5, with D tentatively TRBD1 (6 bases). Germline assignment: CDR1 SGHDT and CDR2 YYEEEE. Between the trimmed V and J ends, which lost 3 bases and 3 bases, there was a span of 16 bases. The length of the CDR3 is 16 residues. The chain's CDR3 is CASSSTGLASNQPQHF. The CDR3 DNA follows: TGTGCCAGCAGCTCAACAGGGCTTGCCTCCAATCAGCCCCAGCATTTT.

This chain connects TRBV5-4 to TRBJ2-1, with 9 bases fitting TRBD2. With 0 bases clipped from V and 8 bases from J, the junction kept 9 bases outside the gene matches. CDR1 SGHNT and CDR2 YYREEE come from the germline V gene (reference sequence). The CDR3 totals 16 residues. The DNA for the CDR3 is TGTGCCAGCAGCTTGGGGGTCGGACTAGCGTTAGATGAGCAGTTCTTC. It encodes CASSLGVGLALDEQFF.

The V gene is TRBV12-3 or TRBV12-4, the J gene TRBJ2-7, with 8 bases matching TRBD1. This CDR3 has 12 amino acids. Losses at the gene ends were 6 bases for V and 6 bases for J; bases not matched to a gene: 4. The CDR3: CASSQDRAEQYF. CDR3 nucleotide sequence: TGTGCCAGCAGCCAGGACAGGGCCGAGCAGTACTTC.

The chain has TRBV28 and TRBJ1-6, with 7 bases identical to TRBD1. Germline assignment: CDR1 MDHEN and CDR2 SYDVKM. V shed 3 bases, J shed 8 bases, and the junction held 13 bases outside the gene matches. CDR3 length equals 17 residues. The CDR3 loop reads CASSLDRTGFEHSPLHF. CDR3 bases: TGTGCCAGCAGTTTGGACAGGACAGGATTTGAACATTCACCCCTCCACTTT.

This clone was found once. The chain has TRBV3-1 (or the pseudogene TRBV3-2) and TRBJ2-3; perhaps TRBD2 as D (6 bases). Germline V gene data show CDR1 as LGHDT and CDR2 as YNNKEL (reference sequence). CDR3 length: 15 amino acids. The germline V and J ends were trimmed by 6 bases and 0 bases, with 13 bases remaining between them. CDR3 nucleotides: TGTGCCAGCAGTCTCGGGACTTGGAGCACAGATACGCAGTATTTT. This encodes CASSLGTWSTDTQYF.

The V call is TRBV6-2 or TRBV6-3, the J call TRBJ2-1, with D perhaps matching TRBD2 (6 bases). Trimming took 0 bases from V and 5 from J, leaving 17 bases between them. Germline assignment: CDR1 MNHEY and CDR2 SVGEGT. There are 17 residues in the CDR3. The CDR3 bases are TGTGCCAGCAGTTACTCTCGCGGGACCCATATAAACAATGAGCAGTTCTTC. Translated, it gives CASSYSRGTHINNEQFF.

The rearrangement joins TRBV18 to TRBJ1-3; D is perhaps TRBD1 (6 bases). Trimming cost V 3 bases and J 0 bases, with 12 bases left between them. Germline CDR1 is KGHSH and CDR2 is LQKENI. The CDR3 consists of 16 residues. The CDR3 region has the DNA TGTGCCAGCTCACCTGGACAGTCGTACTCTGGAAACACCATATATTTT. The encoded protein is CASSPGQSYSGNTIYF.